Below are 8 T cell receptor beta chains sequenced from a single sample in a study of spatial heterogeneity in lung cancer. TCRdb called the 5' RACE reads again in MiXCR, with one record for every CDR3 protein. The repertoire holds approximately 12,000 distinct CDR3 sequences, with 6.2% as singletons. Time point in this sample: sample taken at primary tumor resection. In each case, whole RNA from tumor, nontumor lung or frozen PBMC was sequenced unsorted. The specimen comprised normal lung tissue next to the tumor, sampled at surgery. The receptors here all came from a male donor with early-stage non-small cell lung cancer.

This clonotype was observed many times. The gene calls are TRBV2 and TRBJ2-2; 10 bases agree with TRBD2. Germline V gives CDR1 SNHLY, CDR2 FYNNEI. The CDR3 has 16 amino acids. V trimming: 3 bases; J trimming: 7 bases; junction bases outside the gene matches: 8. The CDR3 loop reads CASSEDLAGVGGELFF. Written as DNA, the CDR3 is TGTGCCAGCAGTGAGGATCTAGCGGGAGTAGGCGGGGAGCTGTTTTTT.

V and J are TRBV30 and TRBJ2-1; 9 bases are shared with TRBD2. Germline lookup yields CDR1 GTSNPN and CDR2 SVGIG (reference sequence). The length of the CDR3 is 15 residues. V shed 2 bases and J 4 bases; nucleotides not matched to a gene: 6. The CDR3 sequence: CAWSWASGMYNEQFF. The CDR3 DNA reads as TGTGCCTGGAGTTGGGCTAGCGGGATGTACAATGAGCAGTTCTTC.

In this sample, this clonotype turned up many times. The chain couples TRBV20-1 to TRBJ2-3; 12 bases line up with TRBD2. V lost 6 bases, J lost 5 bases, and 6 bases stayed unmatched. CDR3 length: 14 amino acids. CDR1 DFQATT and CDR2 SNEGSKA come from the germline V gene (reference sequence). DNA of the CDR3: TGCAGTGCCAAGACTAGCGGGAGAAAAGATACGCAGTATTTT. It encodes CSAKTSGRKDTQYF.

This clonotype was picked up a small number of times. The CDR3 is CASSINGGSGYNEQFF. The CDR3 nucleotides are TGTGCCAGTAGTATAAACGGCGGGAGCGGGTACAATGAGCAGTTCTTC. The chain couples TRBV19 to TRBJ2-1, with 7 nucleotides matching TRBD2. V trimming: 2 bases; J trimming: 4 bases; junction bases outside the gene matches: 8. Germline V gene lookup returns CDR1 LNHDA and CDR2 SQIVND (reference sequence). The CDR3 spans 16 residues. Drawing the rest from reference TRBV19 and TRBJ2-1, the complete variable domain is DGGITQSPKYLFRKEGQNVTLSCEQNLNHDAMYWYRQDPGQGLRLIYYSQIVNDFQKGDIAEGYSVSREKKESFPLTVTSAQKNPTAFYLCASSINGGSGYNEQFFGPGTRLTVL.

There are many counts of this clonotype. This chain joins TRBV6-5 and TRBJ2-2, with D possibly being TRBD1 (5 bases). Per the germline V gene, CDR1 is MNHEY and CDR2 is SVGAGI. The V and J ends lost 3 bases and 6 bases respectively, with 11 bases between them. This CDR3 spans 14 amino acids. The CDR3 DNA reads TGTGCCAGCAGTTATTCACAGGTTCCCGGGGAGCTGTTTTTT. Translating gives CASSYSQVPGELFF.

This clonotype was seen many times. The chain uses TRBV6-6 and TRBJ1-1; the match to TRBD1 covers 11 bases. V gave up 2 bases and J gave up 6 bases; unmatched junction bases: 11. The germline gives CDR1 MNHNY, CDR2 SVGAGI (reference sequence). This CDR3 has 17 residues. The chain's CDR3 is CASSYGGQGARIAEAFF. For the CDR3, the DNA is TGTGCCAGCAGTTACGGCGGACAGGGGGCACGAATAGCTGAAGCTTTCTTT.

This clonotype was seen at least ten times. This rearrangement joins TRBV10-3 to TRBJ2-7; D possibly corresponds to TRBD1 (5 bases). Trimming removed 6 bases at V and 3 bases at J, with 12 bases between. Per germline, CDR1 ENHRY and CDR2 SYGVKD. CDR3 length: 13 amino acids. CDR3 bases: TGTGCCATCAGCGAAGGGCAGGGCTACGAGCAGTACTTC. It specifies CAISEGQGYEQYF.

There are many counts of this clonotype. The CDR3 DNA is TGTGCCAGCAGCCCTTATGGGGCCAACGTCCTGACTTTC. Amino acids: CASSPYGANVLTF. The chain carries TRBV6-5 and TRBJ2-6; D is undetermined. V lost 6 bases to trimming and J lost 3 bases, with 6 bases between them. The CDR3 loop spans 13 amino acids. Germline CDR1 reads MNHEY; CDR2 reads SVGAGI.